This T cell receptor beta chain came from a study of early T cells in non-severe SARS-CoV-2 infection. Study summary: Alpha and beta chains were unpaired, from unsorted whole-blood bulk RNA.

The germline V gene has CDR1 LGHDT and CDR2 YNNKEL (reference sequence). The CDR3 totals 14 residues. J lost 4 bases, V lost 3 bases, and 5 bases had no gene match. Comments on this clonotype: Its antigen is not identified.

Study results and caveats: A preference for anti-spike CD8 responses marked VDJdb matching, which missed private and CD4 specificities.

Individual cDNA molecules were tagged with unique molecular identifiers, the study reported. TCRdb redid the calling of the 5' RACE reads with MiXCR, one entry per CDR3 protein. The table lists under 55,000 distinct CDR3 sequences, approximately 10% of them singletons. The sequence derives from an adult who was a healthcare worker with PCR-confirmed SARS-CoV-2 infection or an uninfected control (not recorded which). Sample: whole blood. J is TRBJ1-1 and V is TRBV3-1; 7 bases map to TRBD1. CDR3 sequence reads: CASSHRQGRTEAFF. The CDR3 bases are TGTGCCAGCAGCCATAGACAGGGTCGCACTGAAGCTTTCTTT.